These T cell receptor beta chains were read from a single sample in a study of blood T cell repertoires in COVID-19. The assay was immunoSEQ multiplex PCR, and TCRdb's table has in-frame clones only and misses some. In the table there are 220,000 or so clones, around 87% of which are singletons. The sample comprised PBMCs or T cells enriched from blood (not recorded which). The receptor source for this set is a man aged 30 to 39 who had been exposed to COVID-19. Each CDR3 is given with its conserved first and last residue. A D gene is named only where the DNA matches it firmly. Clone sizes are given selectively: once, few, many, or a class where the clone is expanded.

cdr3_nt	cdr3_aa	j_call	d_call	v_call	clone_size
TGTGCCAGCAGCGCAGGGTATGGCTACACCTTC	CASSAGYGYTF	TRBJ1-2	-	TRBV2	-
TGCGCCAGCAGCACAGGGGACAGCAATCAGCCCCAGCATTTT	CASSTGDSNQPQHF	TRBJ1-5	TRBD1	TRBV5-1	once
TGTGCCAGCAGCTTGAGGATTGACTCTAACTATGGCTACACCTTC	CASSLRIDSNYGYTF	TRBJ1-2	-	TRBV5-6	few
TGCGCCAGCAGCTATGAGACAGGGCAAGGCACTGAAGCTTTCTTT	CASSYETGQGTEAFF	TRBJ1-1	TRBD1	TRBV5-1	-
TGTGCCAGCTCACCTGGTGGGGCAGATAGCAATCAGCCCCAGCATTTT	CASSPGGADSNQPQHF	TRBJ1-5	-	TRBV18	-
TGTGCCATCAGTGAATCCGGGTTAAGCAATCAGCCCCAGCATTTT	CAISESGLSNQPQHF	TRBJ1-5	-	TRBV10-3	-
TGTGCCTGGAGTGCCGGGACAGCTGGAAACACCATATATTTT	CAWSAGTAGNTIYF	TRBJ1-3	TRBD1	TRBV30	-
TGCGCCAGCAGTTGGGGACAGACCTATGGCTACACCTTC	CASSWGQTYGYTF	TRBJ1-2	TRBD1	TRBV5-1	-
TGTGCCAGCAGCTTAGCGGGCACCACTAGCACAGATACGCAGTATTTT	CASSLAGTTSTDTQYF	TRBJ2-3	-	TRBV7-8	-
TGTGCCAGCAGTTATTCTCCCTGGGGGCAGAGGGGGGGCTACACCTTC	CASSYSPWGQRGGYTF	TRBJ1-2	-	TRBV27	-
TGTGCCTGGAGGGCACGTAACACAGATACGCAGTATTTT	CAWRARNTDTQYF	TRBJ2-3	-	TRBV30	-
TGTGCCAGCAGCTTAGTCGGGCGGGGGGGCACAGATACGCAGTATTTT	CASSLVGRGGTDTQYF	TRBJ2-3	TRBD2	TRBV7-6	-
TGTGCCATCAGGACAGGGGCTAGCTCTGGAAACACCATATATTTT	CAIRTGASSGNTIYF	TRBJ1-3	TRBD1	TRBV10-3	-
TGCGCCAGCAGCTTTACCGGGACAGGGCAAAACTATGGCTACACCTTC	CASSFTGTGQNYGYTF	TRBJ1-2	TRBD1	TRBV5-1	-
TGTGCCAGCAGCCGGCGACTAGCGGGGAACACCGGGGAGCTGTTTTTT	CASSRRLAGNTGELFF	TRBJ2-2	TRBD2	TRBV11-1	-
TGTGCCAGCTCATCTTACTATGCTCCCCAGGGGGTTGACACTGAAGCTTTCTTT	CASSSYYAPQGVDTEAFF	TRBJ1-1	TRBD1	TRBV18	-
TGCAGCGTTTGGACAGGGGTTACTGAAGCTTTCTTT	CSVWTGVTEAFF	TRBJ1-1	TRBD1	TRBV29-1	once
TGTGCCAGCACCGCCCTAAGCGGGGTATACAATGAGCAGTTCTTC	CASTALSGVYNEQFF	TRBJ2-1	TRBD2	TRBV27	-
TGTGCCAGCTCACCCCTTGCGGAGATGAACACTGAAGCTTTCTTT	CASSPLAEMNTEAFF	TRBJ1-1	-	TRBV18	-
TGCGCCAGCAGCCAAGACACTGCAACTAATGAAAAACTGTTTTTT	CASSQDTATNEKLFF	TRBJ1-4	-	TRBV5-1	-
TGTGCCATCAGTGAGAGGACAGGGTTATTGAGCTATGGCTACACCTTC	CAISERTGLLSYGYTF	TRBJ1-2	TRBD1	TRBV10-3	once
TGCGCCAGCAGCCAAGTGACTTCAGAAGAGACCCAGTACTTC	CASSQVTSEETQYF	TRBJ2-5	-	TRBV4-1	-
TGTGCCAGCAGCCAAGGTGGGACAGGTCTAGATCAGCCCCAGCATTTT	CASSQGGTGLDQPQHF	TRBJ1-5	TRBD1	TRBV3-1/TRBV3-2	-
TGCGCCAGCAGACTCCTTGAGGGGGATTCACCCCTCCACTTT	CASRLLEGDSPLHF	TRBJ1-6	-	TRBV5-1	few
TGCGCCAGCAGCCAAGATCAGACTGCGGGGAGGGAGCTGTTTTTT	CASSQDQTAGRELFF	TRBJ2-2	-	TRBV4-1	-
TGCAGCGTTGGAGTCGGGGGGAGGGATCAGCCCCAGCATTTT	CSVGVGGRDQPQHF	TRBJ1-5	-	TRBV29-1	-
TGTGCCAGCTCAATCAGCGGGGGTATATCCTACGAGCAGTACTTC	CASSISGGISYEQYF	TRBJ2-7	TRBD2	TRBV18	-
TGTGCCAGCAGCCCTACAGGGGGCCTCTCTGGAAACACCATATATTTT	CASSPTGGLSGNTIYF	TRBJ1-3	TRBD1	TRBV5-4	-
TGCGCCAGCGGTATGGGGGGTTTTGGGAATGAGCAGTTCTTC	CASGMGGFGNEQFF	TRBJ2-1	-	TRBV4-1	-
TGTGCCAGCTTAGGACTGAGCACAGATACGCAGTATTTT	CASLGLSTDTQYF	TRBJ2-3	-	TRBV6-5	-
TGTGCCAGCAGTTCCCCGCGGGGTAACTATGGCTACACCTTC	CASSSPRGNYGYTF	TRBJ1-2	-	TRBV27	few
TGTGCCTGGACCCGGGTGAATGAGCAGTTCTTC	CAWTRVNEQFF	TRBJ2-1	-	TRBV30	-
TGTGCCAGCAGCCAAGATATTTTCGGGCGGGCTTCGATCGAGACCCAGTACTTC	CASSQDIFGRASIETQYF	TRBJ2-5	-	TRBV14	-
TGTGCCAGCAGTTACGGCGGCCCCTCTTTCCTCTCCTACGAGCAGTACTTC	CASSYGGPSFLSYEQYF	TRBJ2-7	-	TRBV6-2/TRBV6-3	-
TGTGCCAGCAGCCTCCCAGCCCCAGGGGAGAATGGCTACACCTTC	CASSLPAPGENGYTF	TRBJ1-2	-	TRBV5-4	-
TGTGCCAGCAGTGAAGAGGGACAGGGCGCAACTAATGAAAAACTGTTTTTT	CASSEEGQGATNEKLFF	TRBJ1-4	TRBD1	TRBV2	-
TGCGCCAGCAGCCAAGGGACTGCGGGCAATGAGCAGTTCTTC	CASSQGTAGNEQFF	TRBJ2-1	-	TRBV4-1	-
TGTGCCAGCAGCTTACGACTCATAACGAGCTCCTACAATGAGCAGTTCTTC	CASSLRLITSSYNEQFF	TRBJ2-1	-	TRBV11-2	once
TGTGCCAGCAGCTTAGGAGGGGGGGCTGGCGGCTACACCTTC	CASSLGGGAGGYTF	TRBJ1-2	-	TRBV7-2	few
TGCAGCGTTGAAACCGGCGAGCAGTACTTC	CSVETGEQYF	TRBJ2-7	-	TRBV29-1	-
TGCGCCAGCAGCTTAGATATAGGCGGGGGCGACTATGGCTACACCTTC	CASSLDIGGGDYGYTF	TRBJ1-2	-	TRBV5-1	-